Sequencing of this T cell receptor beta chain was carried out in a study of cytomegalovirus exposure and HLA in healthy donors. Study overall: Among the 300 to 500 genotyped donors, 70% to 85% were placed in the Caucasian-associated ancestry cluster. Study-wide results and limits: Prior analysis indicated that the majority of TCR beta V segments exhibited productivity approximately 87% or approximately 30% of the time. Donor immune exposure was known only as CMV serostatus.

The PCR used 60 Vbeta and 13 Jbeta primers. Produced via immunoSEQ multiplex PCR; TCRdb's table is partial and in-frame only. This sample has around 140,000 clones, with 78% found just once. Note on this clone: Antigen: not known.

V was clipped by 0 bases and J by 9 bases, with 12 bases between them. The CDR3 has 13 residues. Germline V CDR1 and CDR2: MNHNS, SASEGT. The chain employs TRBV6-1 and TRBJ2-7, with D tentatively TRBD1 (5 bases). What was sequenced was PBMCs. This receptor was identified in a female donor in good health and CMV-seronegative. The CDR3 protein is CASSEAARQRQYF. Here the CDR3 DNA reads TGTGCCAGCAGTGAAGCAGCACGACAGCGGCAGTACTTC.